The rows below give T cell receptor beta chains drawn from one sample of a study of cytomegalovirus exposure and HLA in healthy donors. Sequencing used immunoSEQ multiplex PCR; TCRdb keeps in-frame clones, though not all of them. The clone table shows more than 40,000 clones, with the ten largest holding 25% to 30%. Sequencing used PBMCs. The receptors derive from a man aged 35-49 years in good health and CMV-seropositive. The CDR3 runs from the conserved cysteine through the conserved F or W. The D gene is left open where the match is weak.

TRBJ2-1,TRBV5-8,NA,TGTGCCAGCAGCTTGGTGGGCCTCCCGAGCTCCTACAATGAGCAGTTCTTC,CASSLVGLPSSYNEQFF
TRBJ2-7,TRBV6-5,TRBD1,TGTGCCAGCAGACAAAGACAGGGTAGAAGCGAGCAGTACTTC,CASRQRQGRSEQYF
TRBJ2-5,TRBV27,TRBD2,TGTGCCAGCAGTCCGGACTGGGGGGGAGAGACCCAGTACTTC,CASSPDWGGETQYF
TRBJ2-2,TRBV5-4,TRBD2,TGTGCCACCAGGAAGGGAGGGGGGGAGCTGTTTTTT,CATRKGGGELFF
TRBJ2-2,TRBV29-1,NA,TGCAGCGTTGACCAAGGGGTCACCGGGGAGCTGTTTTTT,CSVDQGVTGELFF
TRBJ2-7,TRBV29-1,TRBD1,TGCAGCGTCGGACAGGGGAGCTCCTACGAGCAGTACTTC,CSVGQGSSYEQYF
TRBJ2-7,TRBV29-1,NA,TGCAGCGCTATCAGCGGGACAGGCTACGAGCAGTACTTC,CSAISGTGYEQYF
TRBJ1-2,TRBV15,NA,TGTGCCACCAGCAGAGATAACTGGGCAGTCGGCTACACCTTC,CATSRDNWAVGYTF
TRBJ2-3,TRBV18,NA,TGTGCCAGCTCACGCTCCATAGGGGCGGGCACAGATACGCAGTATTTT,CASSRSIGAGTDTQYF
TRBJ2-7,TRBV10-3,NA,TGTGCCATCAGTGCGCGGGGAGCCTACGAGCAGTACTTC,CAISARGAYEQYF
TRBJ2-3,TRBV4-1,NA,TGCGCCAGCAGCCAACAAGAAGGGGGCACAGATACGCAGTATTTT,CASSQQEGGTDTQYF
TRBJ2-5,TRBV18,TRBD2,TGTGCCAGCTCACCCTTGGCGGGAGGAGTAGGCCAAGAGACCCAGTACTTC,CASSPLAGGVGQETQYF
TRBJ2-2,TRBV9,NA,TGTGCCAGCAGCGTAGGACTCCGGGGGACCGACACCGGGGAGCTGTTTTTT,CASSVGLRGTDTGELFF
TRBJ2-3,TRBV4-1,NA,TGCGCCAGCAGCCAAGATGAGGGAGTGGGCACAGATACGCAGTATTTT,CASSQDEGVGTDTQYF
TRBJ2-3,TRBV5-1,TRBD2,TGCGCCAGCAGCTGGTCACTAGCGAAAGGAGATACGCAGTATTTT,CASSWSLAKGDTQYF
TRBJ2-2,TRBV28,TRBD1,TGTGCCAGCAGTCGAGGACAGGGCACCGGGGAGCTGTTTTTT,CASSRGQGTGELFF
TRBJ2-1,TRBV27,NA,TGTGCCAGCAGGAGGCGGAACTCCTACAATGAGCAGTTCTTC,CASRRRNSYNEQFF
TRBJ1-2,TRBV7-9,TRBD1,TGTGCCAGCAGCTTTACAGGGGGTCTTCACGCTAACTATGGCTACACCTTC,CASSFTGGLHANYGYTF
TRBJ1-1,TRBV28,TRBD1,TGTGCCAGCAGTTTGCGGACAGGGGGCGCGAACACTGAAGCTTTCTTT,CASSLRTGGANTEAFF